The 16 T cell receptor beta chains presented below share a single source sample, sequenced in a study of T-cell reconstitution after alpha-beta-depleted transplantation in children. It was with unique molecular identifiers that the TCRbeta library was prepared. TCRdb called the PCR reads again in MiXCR, with one record for every CDR3 protein. Of 450,000 to 600,000 distinct CDR3 sequences detected, roughly 18% appear once; the ten largest clones hold 3.3%. This sample comprised PBMCs from the stem cell graft donor, obtained from the stem cell graft. Every receptor here comes from a human donor who donated a stem cell graft to a child with acute lymphoblastic leukemia.

This clonotype turned up a few times. The chain combines TRBV9 with TRBJ2-2; D is ambiguous. The germline gives CDR1 SGDLS, CDR2 YYNGEE. Trimming removed 2 bases at V and 7 bases at J, with 9 bases between. CDR3 size: 13 residues. The CDR3 spells CASSVYGGGELFF. The CDR3 nucleotides are TGTGCCAGCAGCGTTTACGGTGGCGGGGAGCTGTTTTTT.

This clonotype occurred a few times. The V and J genes are TRBV7-9 and TRBJ2-5, with TRBD2 matching 10 bases. This CDR3 comprises 15 residues. Germline V gene sequence: CDR1 SEHNR, CDR2 FQNEAQ (reference sequence). V lost 5 bases and J lost 3; bases outside the gene matches: 6. CDR3 sequence (DNA): TGTGCCAGCAGCAAGACTGGACTAGCGGAAGAGACCCAGTACTTC. Protein sequence: CASSKTGLAEETQYF.

The rearrangement links TRBV7-3 to TRBJ2-2, with D possibly TRBD2 on 5 matching bases. The CDR3 has 16 residues. From germline, CDR1 is SGHTA and CDR2 FQGTGA. V was shortened by 4 bases and J by 7 bases, with 19 bases between the two germline ends. CDR3 in DNA: TGTGCCAGCAGCTCGACTGGTACCGGGGTTGGCGGGGAGCTGTTTTTT. Amino acid sequence: CASSSTGTGVGGELFF.

This clonotype was counted between two and nine times. The chain links TRBV4-1 to TRBJ2-7; TRBD1 is a possible D gene (5 bases). This CDR3 is built from 15 residues. The V gene's germline CDR1 is MGHRA and CDR2 YSYEKL. The germline V and J ends were trimmed by 1 base and 6 bases, with 16 bases remaining between them. The CDR3 DNA reads as TGCGCCAGCAGCCAAGGGCCCGGTGGGGCGCGCGAGCAGTACTTC. Protein sequence: CASSQGPGGAREQYF.

The chain links TRBV12-3 or TRBV12-4 to TRBJ1-6, with TRBD1 identical over 8 bases. The CDR3 runs to 15 residues. V dropped 6 bases and J dropped 6; count of bases not matched to a gene: 7. CDR3: CASRPRTGPNSPLHF. The CDR3 DNA sequence: TGTGCCAGCAGGCCCCGGACAGGGCCTAATTCACCCCTCCACTTT.

This clonotype was observed a few times. The chain employs TRBV9 and TRBJ2-1; 7 nucleotides match TRBD1. CDR1 and CDR2 (germline): SGDLS, YYNGEE. V gave up 4 bases and J gave up 0 bases; unmatched junction bases: 4. This CDR3 is built from 15 residues. CDR3 coding DNA: TGTGCCAGCAGCCAGGGACAGCGCTCCTACAATGAGCAGTTCTTC. The encoded protein is CASSQGQRSYNEQFF. Together with reference TRBV9 and TRBJ2-1, the CDR3 gives the full variable domain: DSGVTQTPKHLITATGQRVTLRCSPRSGDLSVYWYQQSLDQGLQFLIQYYNGEERAKGNILERFSAQQFPDLHSELNLSSLELGDSALYFCASSQGQRSYNEQFFGPGTRLTVL.

This clonotype was seen at least ten times. V gene TRBV5-1 combines with J gene TRBJ2-4; D uncertain. With 4 bases removed from V and 6 bases from J, the gap between germline ends came to 14 bases. CDR3 length equals 14 residues. Germline CDR1 and CDR2: SGHRS and YFSETQ. As DNA, the CDR3 is TGCGCCAGCAGCCCCCCCGGTGAAACAAACATTCAGTACTTC. It codes for CASSPPGETNIQYF. The variable domain in full, with the rest retrieved from reference TRBV5-1 and TRBJ2-4, is KAGVTQTPRYLIKTRGQQVTLSCSPISGHRSVSWYQQTPGQGLQFLFEYFSETQRNKGNFPGRFSGRQFSNSRSEMNVSTLELGDSALYLCASSPPGETNIQYFGAGTRLSVL.

The chain combines TRBV4-1 with TRBJ2-1; no firm D call. The V end lost 0 bases, the J end lost 6 bases, and 18 bases lay between the germline ends. CDR3 size: 17 residues. The germline gives CDR1 MGHRA, CDR2 YSYEKL. DNA for the CDR3: TGCGCCAGCAGCCAAGATATTGCTAGTACCTTATTCAATGAGCAGTTCTTC. Protein product: CASSQDIASTLFNEQFF.

This clonotype turned up a few times. The chain recombines TRBV20-1 with TRBJ2-6; 8 nucleotides line up with TRBD2. Looked up from germline, CDR1 is DFQATT and CDR2 is SNEGSKA (reference sequence). Trimming removed 6 bases from V and 5 bases from J; junction bases left unmatched: 9. This CDR3 region has 15 residues. The chain's CDR3 is CSALPGGARANVLTF. The CDR3 DNA follows: TGCAGTGCGCTTCCCGGGGGGGCCCGGGCCAACGTCCTGACTTTC.

This clonotype came up a few times. The chain has TRBV27 and TRBJ2-1, with 8 bases fitting TRBD2. In germline, CDR1 is MNHEY, CDR2 SMNVEV (reference sequence). The V segment lost 3 bases and the J segment 9 bases; nucleotides outside the gene matches: 7. The CDR3 is 14 amino acids. CDR3 amino acids: CASSFTGLAGEQFF. CDR3 nucleotide sequence: TGTGCCAGCAGTTTCACTGGACTAGCCGGTGAGCAGTTCTTC.

This clonotype was detected a few times. The genes are TRBV29-1 and TRBJ2-1; D is possibly TRBD2 (5 bases). Trimming removed 4 bases at V and 2 bases at J, with 12 bases between. Germline loops: CDR1 SQVTM, CDR2 ANQGSEA. This CDR3 is built from 14 residues. The chain's CDR3 is CSVGSGFTYNEQFF. The CDR3 bases are TGCAGCGTTGGGTCGGGGTTTACCTACAATGAGCAGTTCTTC.

This clonotype showed up just a few times. This sequence joins TRBV18 and TRBJ2-1, with 8 bases identical to TRBD1. J gave up 8 bases and V 4 bases, and 10 bases lay outside the gene matches. This CDR3 is 15 amino acids long. CDR1 is KGHSH, CDR2 LQKENI, per germline. The CDR3 is CASSREGQGFDEQFF. The CDR3 bases are TGTGCCAGCTCACGGGAAGGACAGGGATTCGATGAGCAGTTCTTC.

This clonotype was seen only a few times. V usage is TRBV3-1 and J usage is TRBJ2-1; no clear D gene. The CDR3 sequence is 14 residues long. Trimming removed 3 bases at V and 7 bases at J, with 13 bases between. The germline gives CDR1 LGHDT, CDR2 YNNKEL (reference sequence). Written as DNA, the CDR3 is TGTGCCAGCAGCCAGCTGCTTAGGATGAATGAGCAGTTCTTC. This translates into CASSQLLRMNEQFF.

The chain is built from TRBV20-1 and TRBJ2-1; 9 positions match TRBD2. The V gene end was trimmed by 2 bases and the J gene end by 8 bases; junction bases not matched to a gene: 7. The CDR3 is 14 amino acids. The V gene's germline CDR1 is DFQATT and CDR2 SNEGSKA (reference sequence). CDR3 DNA sequence: TGCAGTGCTAGATGGCGGGAGGGAGGATATGAGCAGTTCTTC. Encoded protein: CSARWREGGYEQFF.

This chain links TRBV5-5 with TRBJ2-7; 11 positions match TRBD1. Unmatched junction bases numbered 8, after V lost 4 bases and J lost 5 bases. Germline V CDR1 and CDR2: SGHKS, YYEKEE (reference sequence). This CDR3 region has 15 residues. Here the CDR3 reads CASSLVGQGADEQYF. The CDR3 DNA reads as TGTGCCAGCAGCCTAGTCGGACAGGGGGCGGACGAGCAGTACTTC.

This clonotype was detected once. The rearrangement links TRBV5-5 to TRBJ1-3, with a possible D match to TRBD1 (6 bases). V lost 7 bases and J 2 bases, leaving 13 bases between the germline ends. Germline V gives CDR1 SGHKS, CDR2 YYEKEE (reference sequence). This CDR3 is built from 14 residues. As DNA, the CDR3 is TGTGCCAGCGGGGGCGCGGAGGCTGGAAACACCATATATTTT. Protein sequence: CASGGAEAGNTIYF.